This TCR beta chain is drawn from a study of response to subunit inactivated influenza vaccine. Findings and limits, study-wide: Authors suggested each seasonal flu vaccination may recruit only limited numbers of new T cells.

This clonotype was detected only a few times. Its antigen remains unknown. This CDR3 is built from 15 residues. The germline CDR1 and CDR2 sequences are SGHAT and FQNNGV. Germline trimming cut 5 bases from V and 4 bases from J; bases unmatched to any gene: 5. TCRdb independently ran MiXCR on the RT-PCR reads; one entry per CDR3 protein. In the table there are about 650,000 distinct CDR3 sequences, 14% of which are singletons. The genes are TRBV11-2 and TRBJ1-2, with 12 positions matching TRBD1. Source: PBMCs from blood, taken 14 to 15 days before vaccination. The sequence was collected from a middle-aged man who received an inactivated influenza vaccine. Here the CDR3 DNA reads TGTGCCAGCAGCCCAGGGACAGGGGGCGCCTATGGCTACACCTTC. It encodes CASSPGTGGAYGYTF. The variable domain in full, with the rest retrieved from reference TRBV11-2 and TRBJ1-2, is EAGVAQSPRYKIIEKRQSVAFWCNPISGHATLYWYQQILGQGPKLLIQFQNNGVVDDSQLPKDRFSAERLKGVDSTLKIQPAKLEDSAVYLCASSPGTGGAYGYTFGSGTRLTVV.